The clone carrying this T cell receptor beta chain was seen at least ten times. This sample was taken from a study of molecular identifiers for immune sequencing clone quantification. In TCRdb, the PCR reads were re-called with MiXCR into one record per CDR3 protein. The sample has just over 40,000 distinct CDR3 sequences, about 18% seen once. Trimming left V 5 bases short and J 0 bases short, with 11 bases between. The V gene's germline CDR1 is SGHAT and CDR2 FQNNGV. The CDR3 contains 15 residues. The sequence came from a human donor in good health. Some libraries in this study had Jurkat cell RNA spiked in. Sequenced sample: naive CD8+ T cells from blood, with Jurkat cell RNA spiked in. Subset indicated: FACS-sorted CD8+CD4-CCR7+CD45RA+ naive T cells. The chain uses TRBV11-2 and TRBJ2-1; D uncertain. This CDR3 is CASSPRYSSYNEQFF. CDR3 bases: TGTGCCAGCAGCCCCAGGTATAGCTCCTACAATGAGCAGTTCTTC.